One sample yielded the 4 T cell receptor beta chains listed below, sequenced in a study of T cells expressing NK-cell markers. TCRdb re-called the 5' RACE reads; one entry per CDR3 protein, DNA not given. This table holds 90,000 to 130,000 distinct CDR3 sequences. The sequenced sample consisted of blood T cells: a sorted CD56 or NKG2C T cell subset, CD4+ or CD8+ T cells, or bulk PBMC T cells (not recorded which). These receptor sequences come from a woman between 18 and 70 years old in good health.

The chain carries TRBV7-2 and TRBJ2-2. This CDR3 is built from 13 residues. Germline V lookup: CDR1 SGHTA, CDR2 FQGNSA. The CDR3 sequence: CASSLDLTGELFF.

The chain employs TRBV7-2 and TRBJ2-5. There are 14 residues in the CDR3. CDR1 is SGHTA and CDR2 is FQGNSA in the germline V gene. CDR3 sequence reads: CASSLTGSQETQYF. The whole variable domain, remainder taken from reference TRBV7-2 and TRBJ2-5, is GAGVSQSPSNKVTEKGKDVELRCDPISGHTALYWYRQSLGQGLEFLIYFQGNSAPDKSGLPSDRFSAERTGGSVSTLTIQRTQQEDSAVYLCASSLTGSQETQYFGPGTRLLVL.

CDR3 loop: CASSGAGTRYIDEQFF. This chain joins TRBV9 and TRBJ2-1; TCRdb reports TRBD2, a call that lacks DNA to check it against. The CDR3 extends over 16 amino acids. In germline, CDR1 is SGDLS, CDR2 YYNGEE.

The chain employs TRBV29-1 and TRBJ2-5; checking the TCRdb D call of TRBD2 is not possible without DNA. This CDR3 contains 12 residues. Germline V gene data show CDR1 as SQVTM and CDR2 as ANQGSEA. CDR3: CSGGEGSMVQYF. Full variable domain (outside the CDR3, taken from reference TRBV29-1 and TRBJ2-5): SAVISQKPSRDICQRGTSLTIQCQVDSQVTMMFWYRQQPGQSLTLIATANQGSEATYESGFVIDKFPISRPNLTFSTLTVSNMSPEDSSIYLCSGGEGSMVQYFGPGTRLLVL.